This T cell receptor beta chain was sequenced in a study of T cell repertoires in cytomegalovirus infection. The length of the CDR3 is 13 residues. This clonotype was observed at least ten times. At one end the junction does not follow the germline gene, possibly because of a read error. Via MiXCR, TCRdb re-called the reads, giving one row per CDR3 protein. The table has around 210,000 distinct CDR3 sequences, about 7% seen once. The V call is TRBV12-3 or TRBV12-4, the J call TRBJ1-1; D is possibly TRBD1 (5 bases). Input material: PBMCs. The source is a human donor in good health (CMV status not recorded). Some clones in this sample may be carry-over from other donors' samples. The CDR3: CASSSSRDAPRLF. DNA of the CDR3: TGTGCCAGCAGTTCTTCCCGGGACGCCCCGAGATTGTTT.